This TCR beta chain emerged from a study of blood T cell repertoires in COVID-19. Per germline, CDR1 SGHRS and CDR2 YFSETQ. Trimming cost V 0 bases and J 4 bases; bases outside gene matches: 8. CDR3 size: 16 residues. Method: immunoSEQ multiplex PCR; TCRdb's copy keeps in-frame clones and lacks some. The table shows about 200,000 clones, with over 75% occurring only once. The chain couples TRBV5-1 to TRBJ2-3, with 7 bases aligning to TRBD2. The sequenced material came from peripheral blood. This clonotype was sampled from a man aged 50-59 years with COVID-19, enrolled during active disease. CDR3 region: CASSLGLAVAADTQYF. The CDR3 region has the DNA TGCGCCAGCAGCTTGGGGCTAGCGGTTGCCGCAGATACGCAGTATTTT.